This T cell receptor beta chain was documented in a study of CD8 T cells in ankylosing spondylitis. This clonotype occurred many times. Its target is not known. General study results and limits: Peripheral blood held disease-linked clones only at relatively low frequency, and these were CD8+. Typical of ankylosing spondylitis blood, it appeared, was a TCR beta motif of eight highly homologous variants.

The CDR3 runs to 11 residues. The V gene lost 5 bases and the J gene lost 6 bases, with 9 bases spanning the gap. Germline V gives CDR1 DFQATT, CDR2 SNEGSKA (reference sequence). With molecular barcodes, quantitative 5'-RACE was used to make the TCR beta libraries. TCRdb fed the 5' RACE reads into MiXCR, producing one record per CDR3 protein. The sample has about 510,000 distinct CDR3 sequences; roughly 5.3% are singletons. The chain links TRBV20-1 to TRBJ2-3; D not resolved. Sample: blood, either unsorted or a sorted T cell fraction (not recorded which). This receptor was obtained from a male donor with ankylosing spondylitis. Here the CDR3 DNA reads TGCAGTGCTGTCCAGTGGGATACGCAGTATTTT. Translation gives CSAVQWDTQYF.